This T cell receptor (beta chain) was retrieved from a study of T cell repertoires in cytomegalovirus infection. This clonotype was counted between two and nine times. Via MiXCR, TCRdb re-called the reads, giving one row per CDR3 protein. The sample contains around 180,000 distinct CDR3 sequences, about 30% of which appear only once. Trimming pared 6 bases from V and 4 bases from J, leaving 10 bases between. Germline V gene lookup returns CDR1 MNHEY and CDR2 SVGEGT. CDR3 length: 13 residues. The chain joins TRBV6-2 or TRBV6-3 to TRBJ2-1; D unclear. The clonotype was recovered from a human donor in good health (CMV status not recorded). Some clones in this sample may be carry-over from other donors' samples. Input material: PBMCs. CDR3 region: CASRRSQYNEQFF. The CDR3 DNA follows: TGTGCCAGCAGACGTAGCCAATACAATGAGCAGTTCTTC.